This T cell receptor beta chain stems from a study of monozygotic twins with inflammatory bowel disease. TCRdb reprocessed the 5' RACE reads, keeping one entry per CDR3 protein, no DNA. Here the sample table reports 150,000 to 200,000 distinct CDR3 sequences. Sequenced input: blood. The receptor was derived from a human donor with ulcerative colitis or Crohn's disease, or a healthy co-twin of an affected twin (not recorded which).

CDR3 loop: CASSLKREGLAKNIQYF. The gene calls are TRBV5-6 and TRBJ2-4; TCRdb lists TRBD2, though no DNA is available to test this call. Germline CDR1 is SGHDT and CDR2 is YYEEEE. CDR3 length: 17 residues. Combining the CDR3 with reference TRBV5-6 and TRBJ2-4 gives the whole variable domain DAGVTQSPTHLIKTRGQQVTLRCSPKSGHDTVSWYQQALGQGPQFIFQYYEEEERQRGNFPDRFSGHQFPNYSSELNVNALLLGDSALYLCASSLKREGLAKNIQYFGAGTRLSVL.